The present T cell receptor (beta chain) was sequenced within a study of shared clonotypes between healthy human individuals. Whole-study results and caveats: Sampling was confined to blood; repertoires within tissues likely differ.

As originally analysed: Filtering of immunoSEQ junctional sequences could not match full-length read filtering. Profiled with immunoSEQ multiplex PCR; TCRdb holds only in-frame clones, not every one. That table gives V, J and clone size, and the DNA gave D and trimming. The repertoire holds roughly 2,000,000 clones, with around 93% as singletons. Germline V gives CDR1 SNHLY, CDR2 FYNNEI. Trimming shortened V by 8 bases and J by 9 bases, and 20 bases separated the two germline ends. This CDR3 is built from 14 residues. About this clone itself: The antigen is unknown.

CD45RO-negative cells were positively selected for CCR7, leaving out terminally differentiated effector memory CD45RA+ cells. Sample: naive CD8+ T cells from PBMCs. The receptor was isolated from a man younger than 35 in good health. Some clones in this sample may be carry-over from other donors' samples. The V gene is TRBV2, the J gene TRBJ1-5, with unresolved D. This CDR3 reads CASQVVGLDGPQHF. The CDR3 DNA is TGTGCCAGCCAGGTAGTAGGGCTGGATGGGCCCCAGCATTTT.